The 10 T cell receptor beta chains below come from one sample, sequenced in a study of blood T cell repertoires in COVID-19 (TCRdb year 2020). Library construction relied on the immunoSEQ multiplex PCR assay. TCRdb holds this immuneACCESS table with in-frame rearrangements only. Some clones are missing; in checked studies, unresolved V genes explain under half, and the rest has no known cause. The sample yields about 200,000 clones; 70% to 80% were counted once. The ten largest clones capture approximately 6% of the sample. Sequencing was carried out using peripheral blood. Receptors were obtained from a woman aged 40 to 55 with COVID-19, enrolled during active disease.

The chain has TRBV6-4 and TRBJ2-7, with TRBD2 matching 7 bases. V gave up 4 bases and J gave up 6 bases; unmatched junction bases: 9. This CDR3 has 14 residues. Germline assignment: CDR1 MRHNA and CDR2 SNTAGT. The CDR3 is CASSANAGVAEQYF. The DNA for the CDR3 is TGTGCCAGCAGTGCAAATGCGGGAGTGGCCGAGCAGTACTTC.

The V gene is TRBV11-2, the J gene TRBJ1-2, with 10 bases lining up with TRBD1. Germline-derived CDR1 and CDR2 are SGHAT and FQNNGV. The CDR3 covers 18 residues. The ends lost 6 bases at V and 5 bases at J; junction bases unmatched: 18. The CDR3 coding sequence is TGTGCCAGCAGTTTGACCGTTGGGACAGGGGCCTCCCTTTATGGCTACACCTTC. Protein: CASSLTVGTGASLYGYTF. Full variable domain (outside the CDR3, taken from reference TRBV11-2 and TRBJ1-2): EAGVAQSPRYKIIEKRQSVAFWCNPISGHATLYWYQQILGQGPKLLIQFQNNGVVDDSQLPKDRFSAERLKGVDSTLKIQPAKLEDSAVYLCASSLTVGTGASLYGYTFGSGTRLTVV.

The V gene is TRBV14, the J gene TRBJ2-5, with D possibly being TRBD2 (6 bases). The germline V and J ends were trimmed by 0 bases and 4 bases, with 9 bases remaining between them. The CDR3 covers 14 residues. Germline V CDR1 and CDR2: SGHDN, FVKESK. For the CDR3, the DNA is TGTGCCAGCAGCCAAGAGAAGGAGGGAGAGACCCAGTACTTC. Protein product: CASSQEKEGETQYF.

The chain links TRBV7-3 to TRBJ2-1; D is ambiguous. V was trimmed by 2 bases and J by 6 bases, leaving 11 bases between them. The CDR3 contains 14 residues. Germline V gene sequence: CDR1 SGHTA, CDR2 FQGTGA. The CDR3 nucleotides are TGTGCCAGCAGCTTACAGGATCTCGCCAATGAGCAGTTCTTC. This codes for CASSLQDLANEQFF.

V usage is TRBV5-1 and J usage is TRBJ2-1, with 8 positions matching TRBD2. CDR3 size: 14 residues. V was pared by 4 bases and J by 6 bases, with 6 bases of the junction left unmatched. Germline V gene lookup returns CDR1 SGHRS and CDR2 YFSETQ. The CDR3 loop is CASSRAGEPNEQFF. The CDR3 nucleotides are TGCGCCAGCAGCCGAGCGGGAGAGCCCAATGAGCAGTTCTTC.

The chain joins TRBV6-6 to TRBJ1-2; maybe TRBD1 (6 bases). The length of the CDR3 is 14 residues. CDR1 MNHNY and CDR2 SVGAGI come from the germline V gene (reference sequence). The V end was cut by 9 bases, the J end by 4 bases, with 18 bases between. CDR3 residues: CASRDRQKIYGYTF. CDR3 nucleotides: TGTGCCAGTAGAGACAGGCAGAAAATCTATGGCTACACCTTC.

This chain connects TRBV5-4 to TRBJ1-5; D perhaps matches TRBD1 (6 bases). The CDR3 contains 14 residues. Trimming shortened V by 0 bases and J by 5 bases, and 9 bases separated the two germline ends. Germline lookup yields CDR1 SGHNT and CDR2 YYREEE (reference sequence). DNA for the CDR3: TGTGCCAGCAGCTTGGGGGCAGGGGATCAGCCCCAGCATTTT. It codes for CASSLGAGDQPQHF.

This rearrangement joins TRBV7-9 to TRBJ1-6, with D unclear. Trimming cost V 1 base and J 7 bases, with 11 bases left between them. CDR3 length: 15 residues. Per germline, CDR1 SEHNR and CDR2 FQNEAQ (reference sequence). The CDR3 protein is CASSLDGSENSPLHF. The CDR3 DNA reads TGTGCCAGCAGCTTAGACGGGAGCGAGAATTCACCCCTCCACTTT.

CDR3: CASSLGREVYGYTF. CDR3 DNA sequence: TGCGCCAGCAGCTTGGGCAGGGAGGTCTATGGCTACACCTTC. The rearrangement links TRBV5-1 to TRBJ1-2, with a possible D match to TRBD1 (5 bases). V dropped 0 bases and J dropped 4 bases, with 10 bases sitting between them. The length of the CDR3 is 14 residues. From germline, CDR1 is SGHRS and CDR2 YFSETQ.

The chain uses TRBV25-1 and TRBJ1-2; 11 bases line up with TRBD1. The V segment lost 1 base and the J segment 1 base; nucleotides outside the gene matches: 8. This CDR3 spans 18 amino acids. Germline values: CDR1 MGHDK, CDR2 SYGVNS. The CDR3: CASSELGQGGRNNYGYTF. In nucleotides, the CDR3 is TGTGCCAGCAGTGAATTGGGACAGGGGGGTCGGAATAACTATGGCTACACCTTC.